This TCR beta chain came from a study of regulatory T cells in long-lasting Graves disease. Researchers made TCR beta libraries by using iRepertoire HTBI primers and running Arm-PCR on CDR3 regions. Each CDR3 protein is one row after TCRdb ran MiXCR on the multiplex PCR reads. Of about 470,000 distinct CDR3 sequences in the sample, 20% to 25% were seen once. In regard to this clonotype: No antigen is known for it. This may come from a read error, since a much larger clone is one base off.

Study outcomes and limitations: Patients with persistent disease shared fewer than 3,500 public clonotypes, outpacing the approximately 920 shared by new patients.

Sample time point: persistent/refractory GD, antithyroid drugs over 5 years with positive TRAb. PBMC-derived RNA was used for the TCR library. Sequenced material: peripheral blood mononuclear cells (PBMCs), taken when the disease was refractory, from a patient treated with antithyroid drugs. The receptor comes from a female donor with Graves disease.

DNA for the CDR3: TGTGCCAGCAGTCTAGGGCGGGATGAGCAGTTCTTC. Residues: CASSLGRDEQFF. The chain combines TRBV28 with TRBJ2-1, with D perhaps matching TRBD2 (5 bases). From germline, CDR1 is MDHEN and CDR2 SYDVKM. The ends were cut back, 5 bases at V and 8 bases at J, with 10 bases in the middle. The CDR3 runs 12 residues. The full variable domain, rest sourced from reference TRBV28 and TRBJ2-1, is DVKVTQSSRYLVKRTGEKVFLECVQDMDHENMFWYRQDPGLGLRLIYFSYDVKMKEKGDIPEGYSVSREKKERFSLILESASTNQTSMYLCASSLGRDEQFFGPGTRLTVL.